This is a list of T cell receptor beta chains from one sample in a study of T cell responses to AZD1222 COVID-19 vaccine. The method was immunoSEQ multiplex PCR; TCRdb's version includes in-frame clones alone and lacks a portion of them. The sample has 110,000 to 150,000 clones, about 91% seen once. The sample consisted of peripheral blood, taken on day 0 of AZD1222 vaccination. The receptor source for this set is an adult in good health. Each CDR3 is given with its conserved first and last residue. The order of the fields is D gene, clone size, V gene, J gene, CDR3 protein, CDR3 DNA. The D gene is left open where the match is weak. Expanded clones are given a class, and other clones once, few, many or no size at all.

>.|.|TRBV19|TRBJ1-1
CASSIRDSRANTEAFF
TGTGCCAGTAGTATTCGGGACTCGCGGGCGAACACTGAAGCTTTCTTT
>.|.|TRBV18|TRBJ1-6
CASSQYSSYNSPLHF
TGTGCCAGCTCACAATATAGCTCCTATAATTCACCCCTCCACTTT
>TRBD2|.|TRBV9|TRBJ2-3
CASSVPSGVTDTQYF
TGTGCCAGCAGCGTACCTAGCGGGGTCACAGATACGCAGTATTTT
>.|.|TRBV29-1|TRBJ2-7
CSVRTVYEQYF
TGCAGCGTCCGAACAGTCTACGAGCAGTACTTC
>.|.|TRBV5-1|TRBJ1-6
CASTRGADNSPLHF
TGCGCCAGCACGAGAGGGGCCGATAATTCACCCCTCCACTTT
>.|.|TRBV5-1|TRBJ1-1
CASNDLVNTEAFF
TGCGCCAGCAACGACCTGGTGAACACTGAAGCTTTCTTT
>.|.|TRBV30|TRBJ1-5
CALSSGNNQPQHF
TGTGCCCTCAGTTCAGGTAACAATCAGCCCCAGCATTTT
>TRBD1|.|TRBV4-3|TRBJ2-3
CASSPGQGGFTDTQYF
TGCGCCAGCAGCCCAGGACAGGGGGGCTTCACAGATACGCAGTATTTT
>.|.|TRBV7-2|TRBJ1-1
CASSLLQPNTEAFF
TGTGCCAGCAGCTTACTACAGCCGAACACTGAAGCTTTCTTT
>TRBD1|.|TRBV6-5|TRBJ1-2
CASSYSQGARGYTF
TGTGCCAGCAGTTACTCTCAGGGGGCTAGGGGCTACACCTTC
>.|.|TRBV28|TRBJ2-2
CASSLPRDGNTGELFF
TGTGCCAGCAGCCTTCCCCGGGACGGTAACACCGGGGAGCTGTTTTTT
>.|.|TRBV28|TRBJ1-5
CASIPGFNQPQHF
TGTGCCAGCATTCCCGGGTTTAATCAGCCCCAGCATTTT
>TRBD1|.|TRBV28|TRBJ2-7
CASSHVTARQGWIREQYF
TGTGCCAGCAGTCACGTCACGGCTCGACAGGGATGGATTCGGGAGCAGTACTTC
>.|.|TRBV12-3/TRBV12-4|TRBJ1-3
CASRGTANTIYF
TGTGCCAGCAGGGGGACGGCAAACACCATATATTTT
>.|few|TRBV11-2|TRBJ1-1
CASSHTGPRNTEAFF
TGTGCCAGCAGCCATACGGGACCGAGGAACACTGAAGCTTTCTTT
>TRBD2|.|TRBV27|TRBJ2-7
CASSFEAGGYNEQYF
TGTGCCAGCAGTTTCGAGGCGGGAGGGTACAACGAGCAGTACTTC
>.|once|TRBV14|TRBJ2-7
CASSPRAQSAEVQYF
TGTGCCAGCAGCCCCCGGGCCCAGAGCGCTGAAGTGCAGTACTTC
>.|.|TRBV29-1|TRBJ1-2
CSVEKSQGYGYTF
TGCAGCGTTGAAAAATCCCAGGGGTATGGCTACACCTTC
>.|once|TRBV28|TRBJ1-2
CASTVGLDGYTF
TGTGCCAGCACCGTCGGTCTGGATGGCTACACCTTC
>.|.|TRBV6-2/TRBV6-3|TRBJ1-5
CASSDERRPQHF
TGTGCCAGCAGCGATGAAAGGAGGCCCCAGCATTTT